This TCR beta chain was sequenced during a study of blood T cell repertoires in COVID-19. The protocol was immunoSEQ multiplex PCR, while the TCRdb copy is restricted to in-frame clones and leaves out a portion. The repertoire includes about 95,000 clones, around 92% of them detected once, and roughly 2.6% sits in the top ten. Germline-derived CDR1 and CDR2 are SGHKS and YYEKEE (reference sequence). The CDR3 covers 13 residues. J lost 2 bases, V lost 4 bases, and 2 bases had no gene match. The sample was peripheral blood. The clonotype was recovered from a man aged 45 to 65 with COVID-19, enrolled during active disease. The chain joins TRBV5-5 to TRBJ2-5; 7 bases fit TRBD1. The CDR3 spells CASSKGQQETQYF. CDR3 nucleotide sequence: TGTGCCAGCAGCAAGGGACAGCAAGAGACCCAGTACTTC.